The rows below give T cell receptor beta chains drawn from one sample of a study of control samples from healthy donors and cancer patients. Repertoires were generated with immunoSEQ multiplex PCR, while TCRdb's copy carries only in-frame clones and drops some. The profile shows roughly 88,000 clones, 85% to 95% of them singletons. Sequenced: blood. The source of these receptors is a man aged 18 to 30 in good health. Each CDR3 is given with its conserved first and last residue. A D gene is named only where the DNA matches it firmly. Clone size is not always given. Where it is, it says once, few, many or a class for expanded clones.

>TRBV11-2|TRBJ1-2|once|.
CASSPLTGYGYTF
TGTGCCAGCAGCCCTCTGACAGGCTATGGCTACACCTTC
>TRBV27|TRBJ1-1|.|.
CASSLAGVNTEAFF
TGTGCCAGCAGTTTAGCAGGGGTAAACACTGAAGCTTTCTTT
>TRBV5-1|TRBJ1-2|.|.
CASSLTGNNYGYTF
TGCGCCAGCAGCTTGACAGGGAATAACTATGGCTACACCTTC
>TRBV6-5|TRBJ1-2|.|.
CASETGTNYGYTF
TGTGCCAGCGAGACTGGAACTAACTATGGCTACACCTTC
>TRBV28|TRBJ2-6|.|TRBD2
CASSWDYYSGANVLTF
TGTGCCAGCAGTTGGGACTACTACTCTGGGGCCAACGTCCTGACTTTC
>TRBV13|TRBJ2-7|.|.
CASSLRGFHEQYF
TGTGCCAGCAGCCTTAGGGGTTTCCACGAGCAGTACTTC
>TRBV13|TRBJ1-2|.|.
CASSITVGDYGYTF
TGTGCCAGCAGCATAACTGTGGGCGACTATGGCTACACCTTC
>TRBV4-1|TRBJ1-1|.|.
CASSQDGAGPNTEAFF
TGCGCCAGCAGCCAAGATGGGGCGGGCCCGAACACTGAAGCTTTCTTT
>TRBV5-5|TRBJ1-2|.|.
CASSPQTYGYTF
TGTGCCAGCAGCCCCCAAACCTATGGCTACACCTTC
>TRBV18|TRBJ1-5|.|TRBD1
CASSRTGDNQPQHF
TGTGCCAGCTCGAGGACAGGTGACAATCAGCCCCAGCATTTT
>TRBV5-4|TRBJ2-1|.|TRBD2
CASSFQRLAGDPNEQFF
TGTGCCAGCAGCTTCCAACGACTAGCGGGAGACCCCAATGAGCAGTTCTTC
>TRBV6-5|TRBJ2-7|.|.
CASSYSSGSYEQYF
TGTGCCAGCAGTTACTCGTCGGGCTCCTACGAGCAGTACTTC
>TRBV30|TRBJ2-7|.|.
CAWHGVSSEQYF
TGTGCCTGGCACGGGGTATCTTCCGAGCAGTACTTC
>TRBV5-1|TRBJ1-6|.|.
CASSLVQGGSRSPLHF
TGCGCCAGCAGCTTGGTGCAGGGAGGGAGTAGATCACCCCTCCACTTT
>TRBV6-6|TRBJ2-7|.|.
CASRGQDYEQYF
TGTGCCAGCAGGGGTCAGGACTATGAGCAGTACTTC
>TRBV19|TRBJ2-7|once|TRBD2
CASSSGTRYEQYF
TGTGCCAGTAGCTCCGGGACTAGATACGAGCAGTACTTC
>TRBV6-4|TRBJ2-1|.|TRBD2
CASSLAGGTGNEQFF
TGTGCCAGCAGCCTAGCGGGGGGCACGGGCAATGAGCAGTTCTTC
>TRBV6-5|TRBJ1-2|.|TRBD1
CASRRDRGYGYTF
TGTGCCAGCAGACGGGACAGGGGGTATGGCTACACCTTC
>TRBV27|TRBJ1-2|.|.
CASSLSGTYGYTF
TGTGCCAGCAGTTTATCTGGGACCTATGGCTACACCTTC
>TRBV7-9|TRBJ1-5|once|.
CASSLGGIGNQPQHF
TGTGCCAGCAGCTTAGGAGGGATAGGAAACCAGCCCCAGCATTTT
>TRBV14|TRBJ1-3|.|.
CASSPRQSGPGNTIYF
TGTGCCAGCAGCCCTAGACAGTCTGGGCCTGGAAACACCATATATTTT
>TRBV6-1|TRBJ1-2|once|.
CASSERGGTKANYGYTF
TGTGCCAGCAGTGAACGGGGAGGCACTAAAGCTAACTATGGCTACACCTTC
>TRBV7-8|TRBJ2-1|.|.
CASRSIADEQFF
TGTGCCAGCCGCTCGATAGCCGATGAGCAGTTCTTC
>TRBV6-5|TRBJ1-2|once|TRBD1
CASRYGTGDGYTF
TGTGCCAGCAGATATGGGACAGGGGATGGCTACACCTTC
>TRBV6-2/TRBV6-3|TRBJ1-1|.|.
CASSYYPSSSRGSAEAFF
TGTGCCAGCAGTTACTACCCGTCGTCGAGTAGAGGGTCCGCTGAAGCTTTCTTT
>TRBV30|TRBJ1-1|.|.
CAWSVMVVPEAFF
TGTGCCTGGAGTGTAATGGTGGTCCCTGAAGCTTTCTTT
>TRBV2|TRBJ1-3|.|.
CASSGQGDTIYF
TGTGCCAGCAGCGGCCAAGGGGACACCATATATTTT
>TRBV15|TRBJ1-2|.|TRBD1
CATSRGDDRGSYTF
TGTGCCACCAGCAGAGGGGATGACAGGGGAAGCTACACCTTC
>TRBV18|TRBJ1-1|.|.
CASSQNTEAFF
TGTGCCAGCTCACAGAACACTGAAGCTTTCTTT
>TRBV7-8|TRBJ2-7|.|.
CASSLVAGPGYEQYF
TGTGCCAGCAGCTTAGTGGCAGGGCCGGGGTACGAGCAGTACTTC
>TRBV6-5|TRBJ1-1|.|.
CASSYSGFRNTEAFF
TGTGCCAGCAGTTACTCTGGGTTCAGGAACACTGAAGCTTTCTTT
>TRBV23-1|TRBJ1-5|once|TRBD1
CARIPGQGGNWNQPQHF
TGCGCCAGGATTCCTGGACAGGGAGGCAATTGGAATCAGCCCCAGCATTTT
>TRBV5-1|TRBJ2-3|.|TRBD1
CASSRRGTDTQYF
TGCGCCAGCAGCCGCAGGGGGACAGATACGCAGTATTTT
>TRBV15|TRBJ2-7|.|.
CATSRGNYVDEQYF
TGTGCCACCAGCAGAGGGAATTATGTGGACGAGCAGTACTTC
>TRBV9|TRBJ2-1|.|.
CASQGSLNEQFF
TGTGCCAGCCAAGGGTCGTTAAATGAGCAGTTCTTC
>TRBV7-2|TRBJ1-5|.|.
CASSLEVVGNQPQHF
TGTGCCAGCAGCTTAGAGGTTGTAGGGAATCAGCCCCAGCATTTT
>TRBV7-2|TRBJ1-6|once|.
CASSPDLVGVGSPLHF
TGTGCCAGCAGCCCAGACTTAGTCGGGGTCGGGTCACCCCTCCACTTT
>TRBV6-4|TRBJ2-2|.|TRBD1
CASSEGGADTGELFF
TGTGCCAGCAGTGAAGGGGGCGCGGACACCGGGGAGCTGTTTTTT
>TRBV4-2|TRBJ2-1|.|.
CASSQDGSRSAYNEQFF
TGTGCCAGCAGCCAAGACGGCAGCAGGAGCGCCTACAATGAGCAGTTCTTC
>TRBV10-2|TRBJ2-3|.|.
CASSVFRGAFELTDTQYF
TGCGCCAGCAGTGTATTTAGGGGGGCCTTTGAATTGACAGATACGCAGTATTTT
>TRBV4-2|TRBJ1-5|.|.
CASSHLPGGSRNSNQPQHF
TGTGCCAGCAGCCACCTCCCCGGGGGGTCCCGGAATAGCAATCAGCCCCAGCATTTT
>TRBV10-2|TRBJ1-5|.|.
CASSEWAPQPQHF
TGCGCCAGCAGTGAGTGGGCCCCCCAGCCCCAGCATTTT